What follows describes a single T cell receptor beta chain. The PCR had 60 Vbeta and 13 Jbeta primers. Profiled with immunoSEQ multiplex PCR; TCRdb holds only in-frame clones, not every one. The data contain tens of thousands of clones, around three quarters of them seen just once; the ten biggest clones take up 9.5% to 13%. The sample comes from a study of cytomegalovirus exposure and HLA in healthy donors. CDR3 size: 14 residues. V shed 7 bases and J 6 bases; nucleotides not matched to a gene: 10. CDR1 and CDR2 from the germline V gene are SEHNR and FQNEAQ (reference sequence). This sequence was found in a male donor in good health and CMV-seropositive. Sequenced sample: PBMCs. The chain is built from TRBV7-9 and TRBJ2-3, with 7 bases aligning to TRBD2. CDR3 residues: CASNKGGGTDTQYF. The CDR3 nucleotides read TGTGCCAGCAATAAGGGCGGGGGAACTGATACGCAGTATTTT.